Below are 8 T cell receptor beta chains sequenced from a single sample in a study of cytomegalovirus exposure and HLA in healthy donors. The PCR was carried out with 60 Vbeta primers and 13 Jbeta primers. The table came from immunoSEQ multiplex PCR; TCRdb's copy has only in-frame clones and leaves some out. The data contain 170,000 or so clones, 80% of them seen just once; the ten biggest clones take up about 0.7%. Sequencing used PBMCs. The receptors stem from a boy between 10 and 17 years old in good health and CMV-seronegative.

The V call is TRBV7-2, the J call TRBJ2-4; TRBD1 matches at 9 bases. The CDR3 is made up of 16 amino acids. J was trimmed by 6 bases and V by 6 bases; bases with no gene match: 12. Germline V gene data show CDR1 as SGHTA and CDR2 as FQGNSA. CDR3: CASRRTGGPGRNIQYF. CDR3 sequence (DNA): TGTGCCAGCAGACGCACAGGGGGCCCGGGGCGAAACATTCAGTACTTC.

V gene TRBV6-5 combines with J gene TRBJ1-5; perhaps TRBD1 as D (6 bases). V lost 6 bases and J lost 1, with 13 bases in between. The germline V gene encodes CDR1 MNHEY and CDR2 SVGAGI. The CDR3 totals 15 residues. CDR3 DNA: TGTGCCAGCAGGATCGACAGGTCCAGCAATCAGCCCCAGCATTTT. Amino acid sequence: CASRIDRSSNQPQHF.

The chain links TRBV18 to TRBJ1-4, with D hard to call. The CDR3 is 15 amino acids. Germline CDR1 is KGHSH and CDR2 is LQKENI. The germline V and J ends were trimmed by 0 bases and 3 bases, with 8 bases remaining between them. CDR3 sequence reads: CASSPPEVPNEKLFF. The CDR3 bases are TGTGCCAGCTCACCACCAGAGGTACCTAATGAAAAACTGTTTTTT. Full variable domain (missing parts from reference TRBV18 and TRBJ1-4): NAGVMQNPRHLVRRRGQEARLRCSPMKGHSHVYWYRQLPEEGLKFMVYLQKENIIDESGMPKERFSAEFPKEGPSILRIQQVVRGDSAAYFCASSPPEVPNEKLFFGSGTQLSVL.

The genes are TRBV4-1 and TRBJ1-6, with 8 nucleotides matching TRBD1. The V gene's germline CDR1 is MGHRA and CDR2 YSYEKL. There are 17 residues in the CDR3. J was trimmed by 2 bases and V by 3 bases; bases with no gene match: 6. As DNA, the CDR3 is TGCGCCAGCAGCCAGAAACAGGGGGACGCCTATAATTCACCCCTCCACTTT. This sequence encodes CASSQKQGDAYNSPLHF.

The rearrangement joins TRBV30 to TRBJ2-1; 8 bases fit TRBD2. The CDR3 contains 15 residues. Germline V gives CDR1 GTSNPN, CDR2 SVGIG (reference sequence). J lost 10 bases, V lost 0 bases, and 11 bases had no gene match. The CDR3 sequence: CAWSVPGLVGREQFF. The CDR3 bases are TGTGCCTGGAGTGTCCCGGGACTAGTTGGGAGGGAGCAGTTCTTC.

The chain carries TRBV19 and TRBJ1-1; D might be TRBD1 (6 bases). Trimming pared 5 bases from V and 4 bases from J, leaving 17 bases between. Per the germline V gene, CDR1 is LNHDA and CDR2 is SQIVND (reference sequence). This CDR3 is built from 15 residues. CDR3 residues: CASSGFSGGATEAFF. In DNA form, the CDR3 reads TGTGCCAGTAGTGGGTTTTCGGGGGGGGCCACTGAAGCTTTCTTT. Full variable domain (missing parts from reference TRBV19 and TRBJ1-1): DGGITQSPKYLFRKEGQNVTLSCEQNLNHDAMYWYRQDPGQGLRLIYYSQIVNDFQKGDIAEGYSVSREKKESFPLTVTSAQKNPTAFYLCASSGFSGGATEAFFGQGTRLTVV.

CDR3 amino acids: CASSLDTGMNTEAFF. The CDR3 DNA reads as TGCGCCAGCAGCTTGGACACAGGGATGAACACTGAAGCTTTCTTT. The rearrangement links TRBV5-1 to TRBJ1-1; D possibly corresponds to TRBD1 (6 bases). This CDR3 has 15 amino acids. V lost 0 bases and J 0 bases, leaving 9 bases between the germline ends. Germline V gene sequence: CDR1 SGHRS, CDR2 YFSETQ.

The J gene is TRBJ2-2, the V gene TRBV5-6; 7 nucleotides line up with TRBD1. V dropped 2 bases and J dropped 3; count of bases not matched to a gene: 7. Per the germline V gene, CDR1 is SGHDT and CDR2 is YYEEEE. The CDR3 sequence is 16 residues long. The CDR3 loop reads CASSFLDRADTGELFF. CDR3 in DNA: TGTGCCAGCAGCTTCCTCGACAGGGCTGACACCGGGGAGCTGTTTTTT.